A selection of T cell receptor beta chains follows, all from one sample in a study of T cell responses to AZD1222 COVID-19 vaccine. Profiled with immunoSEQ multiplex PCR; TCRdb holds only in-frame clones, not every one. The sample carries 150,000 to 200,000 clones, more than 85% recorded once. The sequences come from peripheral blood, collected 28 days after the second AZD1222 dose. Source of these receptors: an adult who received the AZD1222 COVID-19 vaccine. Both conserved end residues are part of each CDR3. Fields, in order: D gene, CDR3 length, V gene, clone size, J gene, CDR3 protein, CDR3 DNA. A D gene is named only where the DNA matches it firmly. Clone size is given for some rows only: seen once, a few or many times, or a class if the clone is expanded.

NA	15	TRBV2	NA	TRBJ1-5	CASSFSGGGDQPQHF	TGTGCCAGCAGTTTTTCCGGGGGGGGAGATCAGCCCCAGCATTTT
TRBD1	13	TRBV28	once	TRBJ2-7	CASSRGTDYEQYF	TGTGCCAGCAGCCGAGGGACAGACTACGAGCAGTACTTC
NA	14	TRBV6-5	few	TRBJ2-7	CASSRTASSYEQYF	TGTGCCAGCAGTCGGACCGCGAGCTCCTACGAGCAGTACTTC
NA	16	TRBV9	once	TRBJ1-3	CASSPTGGFRGDTIYF	TGTGCCAGCAGCCCCACCGGCGGGTTTAGAGGCGACACCATATATTTT
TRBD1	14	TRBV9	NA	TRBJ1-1	CASSPVTGTTEAFF	TGTGCCAGCAGCCCGGTGACAGGGACCACTGAAGCTTTCTTT
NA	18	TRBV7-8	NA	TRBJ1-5	CASSLDGGASYSNQPQHF	TGTGCCAGCAGCTTAGACGGGGGGGCCTCATATAGCAATCAGCCCCAGCATTTT
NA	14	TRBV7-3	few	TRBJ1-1	CASSTGPANTEAFF	TGTGCCAGCAGCACAGGGCCTGCGAACACTGAAGCTTTCTTT
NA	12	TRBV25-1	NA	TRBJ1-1	CASSADQVEAFF	TGTGCCAGCAGTGCAGATCAGGTGGAGGCTTTCTTT
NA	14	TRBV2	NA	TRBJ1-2	CASSDERTNYGYTF	TGTGCCAGCAGTGATGAGAGGACTAACTATGGCTACACCTTC
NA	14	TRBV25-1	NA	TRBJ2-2	CASSAPRNTGELFF	TGTGCCAGCAGTGCCCCAAGGAACACCGGGGAGCTGTTTTTT
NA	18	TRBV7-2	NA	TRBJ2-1	CASSLAPPGSTYYNEQFF	TGTGCCAGCAGCTTAGCCCCCCCAGGGTCCACATATTACAATGAGCAGTTCTTC
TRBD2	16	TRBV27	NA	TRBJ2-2	CASSLAGGANTGELFF	TGTGCCAGCAGTTTAGCGGGAGGAGCCAACACCGGGGAGCTGTTTTTT
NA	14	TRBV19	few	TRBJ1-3	CASTLRQGENTIYF	TGTGCCAGTACCTTGCGCCAGGGTGAAAACACCATATATTTT
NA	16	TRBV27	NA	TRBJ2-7	CASSLYLGGLSYEQYF	TGTGCCAGCAGTTTATATCTGGGGGGCTTGTCCTACGAGCAGTACTTC
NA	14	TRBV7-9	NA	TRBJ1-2	CASSETPDNYGYTF	TGTGCCAGCAGCGAGACACCTGATAACTATGGCTACACCTTC
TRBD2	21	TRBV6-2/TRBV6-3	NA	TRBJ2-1	CASSYTTGTSGRPSSYNEQFF	TGTGCCAGCAGTTACACTACCGGGACTAGCGGGAGGCCCAGCTCCTACAATGAGCAGTTCTTC
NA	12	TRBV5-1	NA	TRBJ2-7	CASSLGAAEQYF	TGCGCCAGCAGCTTGGGCGCAGCCGAGCAGTACTTC
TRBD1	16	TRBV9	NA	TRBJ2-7	CASRPGQGSPPYEQYF	TGTGCCAGCAGACCGGGACAGGGTTCCCCCCCCTACGAGCAGTACTTC
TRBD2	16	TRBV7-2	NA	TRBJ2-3	CASSSRAGGSTDTQYF	TGTGCCAGCAGCTCCCGAGCGGGAGGGAGCACAGATACGCAGTATTTT
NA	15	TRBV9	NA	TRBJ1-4	CASSVGFKTNEKLFF	TGTGCCAGCAGCGTAGGGTTCAAGACTAATGAAAAACTGTTTTTT
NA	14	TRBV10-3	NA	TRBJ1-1	CATALDTVNTEAFF	TGTGCCACTGCACTAGACACAGTGAACACTGAAGCTTTCTTT
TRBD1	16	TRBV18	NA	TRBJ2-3	CASSPRGQGSTDTQYF	TGTGCCAGCTCACCAAGGGGACAGGGAAGCACAGATACGCAGTATTTT
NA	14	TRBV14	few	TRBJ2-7	CASSPLEGIYEQYF	TGTGCCAGCAGCCCCCTAGAGGGGATTTACGAGCAGTACTTC
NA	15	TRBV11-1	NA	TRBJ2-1	CASSSGGGSYNEQFF	TGTGCCAGCAGCTCCGGAGGGGGATCCTACAATGAGCAGTTCTTC
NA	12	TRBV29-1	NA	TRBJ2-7	CSVARLVYEQYF	TGCAGCGTTGCCCGACTGGTCTACGAGCAGTACTTC
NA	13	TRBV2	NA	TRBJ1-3	CASSLSSGNTIYF	TGTGCCAGCAGCCTGAGCTCTGGAAACACCATATATTTT
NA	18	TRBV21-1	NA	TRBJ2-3	CASSKEGGTGFLTDTQYF	TGTGCCAGCAGCAAAGAGGGGGGGACTGGATTTCTCACAGATACGCAGTATTTT
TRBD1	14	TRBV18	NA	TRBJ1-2	CASSPGQGDYGYTF	TGTGCCAGCTCACCAGGACAGGGGGACTATGGCTACACCTTC
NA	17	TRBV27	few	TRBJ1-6	CASSLTAPGYEDSPLHF	TGTGCCAGCAGTTTAACGGCCCCAGGGTATGAGGATTCACCCCTCCACTTT
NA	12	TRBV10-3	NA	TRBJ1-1	CASRTGNTEAFF	TGTGCCTCCCGGACCGGGAACACTGAAGCTTTCTTT
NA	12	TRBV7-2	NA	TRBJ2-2	CASSSDTGELFF	TGTGCCAGCAGCTCCGACACCGGGGAGCTGTTTTTT
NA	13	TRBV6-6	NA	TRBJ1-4	CASSRGVNEKLFF	TGTGCCAGCAGCCGGGGGGTTAATGAAAAACTGTTTTTT
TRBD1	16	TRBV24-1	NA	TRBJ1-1	CATSDSPGTGNTEAFF	TGTGCCACCAGTGATTCCCCCGGGACAGGGAACACTGAAGCTTTCTTT
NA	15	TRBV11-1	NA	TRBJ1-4	CASSYATGGDEKLFF	TGTGCCAGCAGCTACGCGACGGGAGGGGATGAAAAACTGTTTTTT
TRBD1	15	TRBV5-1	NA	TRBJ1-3	CASSLGTGTGNTIYF	TGCGCCAGCAGCTTGGGGACAGGGACTGGAAACACCATATATTTT
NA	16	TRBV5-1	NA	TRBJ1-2	CASSIGPTPGVVGYTF	TGCGCCAGCAGCATTGGACCGACCCCCGGAGTGGTTGGCTACACCTTC
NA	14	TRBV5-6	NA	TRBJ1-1	CASSLGRAWTEAFF	TGTGCCAGCAGCTTGGGACGGGCTTGGACTGAAGCTTTCTTT
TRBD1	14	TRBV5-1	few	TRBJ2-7	CASSLDRGFYEQYF	TGCGCCAGCAGCTTGGACAGGGGGTTCTACGAGCAGTACTTC
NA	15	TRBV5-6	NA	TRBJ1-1	CASREFAGKNTEAFF	TGTGCCAGCAGGGAATTCGCAGGGAAGAACACTGAAGCTTTCTTT
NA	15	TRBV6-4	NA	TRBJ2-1	CASSAADRSYNEQFF	TGTGCCAGCAGTGCAGCGGATCGCTCCTACAATGAGCAGTTCTTC
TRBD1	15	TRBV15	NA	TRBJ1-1	CATSRDRIGQGRAFF	TGTGCCACCAGCAGAGATCGGATCGGACAGGGAAGAGCTTTCTTT
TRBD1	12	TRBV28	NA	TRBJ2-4	CASSLTRGRWDF	TGTGCCAGCAGTTTAACCAGGGGGCGCTGGGACTTC
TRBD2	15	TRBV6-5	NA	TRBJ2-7	CASSSWTSGRNEQYF	TGTGCCAGCAGTTCTTGGACTAGCGGGAGGAACGAGCAGTACTTC
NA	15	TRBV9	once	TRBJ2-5	CASSVEGLIQETQYF	TGTGCCAGCAGCGTGGAGGGACTTATACAAGAGACCCAGTACTTC
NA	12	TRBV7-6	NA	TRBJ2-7	CASSPVGDWQYF	TGTGCCAGCAGCCCAGTCGGGGATTGGCAGTACTTC
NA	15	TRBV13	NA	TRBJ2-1	CASSLESSSYNEQFF	TGTGCCAGCAGCTTAGAATCCTCCTCCTACAATGAGCAGTTCTTC
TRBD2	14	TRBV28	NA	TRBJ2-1	CASTGLAVYNEQFF	TGTGCCAGCACAGGACTAGCGGTCTACAATGAGCAGTTCTTC
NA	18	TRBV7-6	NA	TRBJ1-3	CASSLVHRSAYSGNTIYF	TGTGCCAGCAGCTTAGTTCACCGGTCCGCTTACTCTGGAAACACCATATATTTT
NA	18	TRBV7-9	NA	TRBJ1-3	CASSPLGSSLGAGNTIYF	TGTGCCAGCAGCCCCCTCGGAAGTTCACTCGGGGCTGGAAACACCATATATTTT
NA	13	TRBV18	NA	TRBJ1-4	CASTKTPYEKLFF	TGTGCCAGCACGAAAACCCCCTATGAAAAACTGTTTTTT
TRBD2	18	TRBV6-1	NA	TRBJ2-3	CASSEGRTSGGWGDTQYF	TGTGCCAGCAGTGAAGGGCGTACTAGCGGGGGGTGGGGAGATACGCAGTATTTT
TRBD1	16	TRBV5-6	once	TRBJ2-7	CASSVQPGQGAYEQYF	TGTGCCAGCAGCGTTCAACCGGGACAGGGGGCCTACGAGCAGTACTTC
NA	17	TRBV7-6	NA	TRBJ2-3	CASSSKGSASGTDTQYF	TGTGCCAGCAGCTCCAAAGGTTCGGCTAGCGGCACAGATACGCAGTATTTT